This TCR beta chain was captured in a study of T cell clonotyping in hematopoietic cell transplantation. Points from the study as a whole: At the given depth, recipient repertoires were over 95% de novo clonotypes.

For this clone: The antigen remains unidentified.

Noted time point: recipient sample about 28 days before transplant, after cytoreduction. CDR1 and CDR2 from the germline V gene are MGHDK and SYGVNS. V lost 3 bases and J lost 6, with 14 bases in between. This CDR3 has 15 amino acids. Sequencing used immunoSEQ multiplex PCR; TCRdb keeps in-frame clones, though not all of them. Here the sample spans 25,000 to 35,000 clones, 60% to 80% being singletons. This material consisted of peripheral blood mononuclear cells, taken before stem cell transplant. The receptor's source is a man aged 50-60 years with myelodysplastic syndrome. Some clones in this sample may be carry-over from other donors' samples. The chain has TRBV25-1 and TRBJ1-4, with D perhaps matching TRBD1 (5 bases). The CDR3 region has the DNA TGTGCCAGCAGTGACCAGGGAATGGGGCATGAAAAACTGTTTTTT. Its translation is CASSDQGMGHEKLFF.